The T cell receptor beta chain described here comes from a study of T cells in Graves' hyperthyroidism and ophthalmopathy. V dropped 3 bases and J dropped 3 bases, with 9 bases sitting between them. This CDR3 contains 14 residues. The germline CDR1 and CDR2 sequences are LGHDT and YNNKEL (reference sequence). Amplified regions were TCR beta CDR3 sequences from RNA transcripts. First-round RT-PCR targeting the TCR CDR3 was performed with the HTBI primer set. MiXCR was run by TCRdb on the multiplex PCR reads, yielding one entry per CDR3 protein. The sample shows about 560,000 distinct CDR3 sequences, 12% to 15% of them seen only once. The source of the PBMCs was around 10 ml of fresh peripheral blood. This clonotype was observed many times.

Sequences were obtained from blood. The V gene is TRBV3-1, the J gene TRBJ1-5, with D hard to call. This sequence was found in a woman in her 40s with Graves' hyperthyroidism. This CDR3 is CASSQSQANQPQHF. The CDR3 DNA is TGTGCCAGCAGCCAGAGCCAGGCCAATCAGCCCCAGCATTTT.